The rows below give T cell receptor beta chains drawn from one sample of a study of vaccination effects on CD4 cells after COVID-19. Here immunoSEQ multiplex PCR was the method, and the copy in TCRdb shows in-frame clones only, minus some. Here the sample spans 70,000 or so clones, over 65% being singletons. These receptors' antigens are unknown. The sequences come from CD4+ T cells from PBMCs cultured with HIV peptides, collected before COVID-19 vaccination. Receptor source: a human donor who had a prior SARS-CoV-2 infection. Both conserved end residues are part of each CDR3. Fields, in order: J gene, D gene, clone size, V gene, CDR3 DNA, CDR3 protein. D genes are given only for firm matches. Clone size, where shown, is once, few, many, or a class for clones that have expanded.

J: TRBJ1-1
D: TRBD1
size: NA
V: TRBV14
DNA: TGTGCCAGCAGCCCCCATTACGGACAGGGAAACACTGAAGCTTTCTTT
CDR3: CASSPHYGQGNTEAFF

J: TRBJ1-1
D: NA
size: few
V: TRBV6-6
DNA: TGTGCCAGCAGGGGGGTCGGGTACACTGAAGCTTTCTTT
CDR3: CASRGVGYTEAFF

J: TRBJ2-3
D: TRBD2
size: NA
V: TRBV4-2
DNA: TGTGCCAGCAGCCAATACAGCGGGAGGGGGGGAGATACGCAGTATTTT
CDR3: CASSQYSGRGGDTQYF

J: TRBJ2-1
D: NA
size: few
V: TRBV24-1
DNA: TGTGCCACCAGTGATTACAAGGGAGATGAGCAGTTCTTC
CDR3: CATSDYKGDEQFF

J: TRBJ2-3
D: NA
size: NA
V: TRBV21-1
DNA: TGTGCCAGCCCCCAACCGGGACTAGCGGGTGCAGATACGCAGTATTTT
CDR3: CASPQPGLAGADTQYF

J: TRBJ2-1
D: NA
size: once
V: TRBV29-1
DNA: TGCAGCGCCCGGAGAGGTAAACGGCAGGGGCTTGCGGATGAGCAGTTCTTC
CDR3: CSARRGKRQGLADEQFF

J: TRBJ2-2
D: TRBD2
size: NA
V: TRBV7-9
DNA: TGTGCCAGCAGCTGGTTCGCGGGAGGGGGCACCGGGGAGCTGTTTTTT
CDR3: CASSWFAGGGTGELFF

J: TRBJ1-2
D: TRBD1
size: NA
V: TRBV7-2
DNA: TGTGCCAGCAGTCCGACAGGGGGCGCGAGGACCTTC
CDR3: CASSPTGGARTF

J: TRBJ2-1
D: NA
size: many
V: TRBV6-5
DNA: TGTGCCAGCAGCAGGACTGATTACAATGAGCAGTTCTTC
CDR3: CASSRTDYNEQFF

J: TRBJ2-3
D: TRBD2
size: few
V: TRBV2
DNA: TGTGCCAGCAGTGGGTCGGGTACTAGCGGTCGGGGCACAGATACGCAGTATTTT
CDR3: CASSGSGTSGRGTDTQYF

J: TRBJ2-3
D: NA
size: NA
V: TRBV4-1
DNA: TGCGCCAGCAGCCCGGTGGGGAGCACAGATACGCAGTATTTT
CDR3: CASSPVGSTDTQYF

J: TRBJ1-1
D: NA
size: NA
V: TRBV19
DNA: TGTGCCAGTAGGGCGGACAGTTTAGACACTGAAGCTTTCTTT
CDR3: CASRADSLDTEAFF

J: TRBJ1-1
D: NA
size: NA
V: TRBV20-1
DNA: TGCAGTGCTAGTTCAGGGAACACTGAAGCTTTCTTT
CDR3: CSASSGNTEAFF

J: TRBJ2-7
D: NA
size: NA
V: TRBV18
DNA: TGTGCCAGCTCACCGTCCGGGACGATCGAGCAGTACTTC
CDR3: CASSPSGTIEQYF

J: TRBJ2-7
D: TRBD2
size: NA
V: TRBV7-8
DNA: TGTGCCAGCAGCTTAGTAGCGGGGAGGGACGAGCAGTACTTC
CDR3: CASSLVAGRDEQYF

J: TRBJ2-3
D: NA
size: few
V: TRBV5-6
DNA: TGTGCCAGCAGCTTGGAGGGGGCAGATACGCAGTATTTT
CDR3: CASSLEGADTQYF

J: TRBJ2-3
D: TRBD2
size: NA
V: TRBV5-1
DNA: TGCGCCAGCAGCCCACGCGGGGCTAGCGGGATGGCAGATACGCAGTATTTT
CDR3: CASSPRGASGMADTQYF

J: TRBJ2-3
D: TRBD1
size: NA
V: TRBV27
DNA: TGTGCCAGCAGCGACAGGGTTGTAGATACGCAGTATTTT
CDR3: CASSDRVVDTQYF

J: TRBJ2-7
D: NA
size: NA
V: TRBV10-1
DNA: TGCGCCAGCAGTGATAACCAAGGGTATGGAGGGCTCGAGCAGTACTTC
CDR3: CASSDNQGYGGLEQYF

J: TRBJ2-7
D: NA
size: NA
V: TRBV6-6
DNA: TGTGCCAGCAGTTTATCGACAGACTACGAGCAGTACTTC
CDR3: CASSLSTDYEQYF

J: TRBJ2-7
D: NA
size: NA
V: TRBV6-4
DNA: TGTGCCAGCAGTGACGGGGGACGGAAGTACGAGCAGTACTTC
CDR3: CASSDGGRKYEQYF

J: TRBJ2-2
D: NA
size: few
V: TRBV10-3
DNA: TGTGCCGCAAGGGGATTCACCGGGGAGCTGTTTTTT
CDR3: CAARGFTGELFF

J: TRBJ2-2
D: NA
size: NA
V: TRBV7-2
DNA: TGTGCCAGCAGCTCGTATGGCGGGGAGCTGTTTTTT
CDR3: CASSSYGGELFF

J: TRBJ1-3
D: NA
size: NA
V: TRBV5-1
DNA: TGCGCCAGCAGCTTGGGGTGGGGATCCTCTGGAAACACCATATATTTT
CDR3: CASSLGWGSSGNTIYF

J: TRBJ2-3
D: NA
size: NA
V: TRBV4-3
DNA: TGCGCCAGCAGCCAGGCCTACAGGGAAGATACGCAGTATTTT
CDR3: CASSQAYREDTQYF

J: TRBJ1-3
D: NA
size: few
V: TRBV9
DNA: TGTGCCAGCAGCGTACAGGGGAACACCATATATTTT
CDR3: CASSVQGNTIYF

J: TRBJ2-4
D: NA
size: few
V: TRBV21-1
DNA: TGTGCCAGCAGCAAAGTTTCGACAGGGGGTGTACGGACCAAAAACATTCAGTACTTC
CDR3: CASSKVSTGGVRTKNIQYF

J: TRBJ2-3
D: TRBD2
size: few
V: TRBV28
DNA: TGTGCCAGCAGTTCAATAGCGGGGGCGGGAACAGATACGCAGTATTTT
CDR3: CASSSIAGAGTDTQYF

J: TRBJ2-2
D: TRBD2
size: few
V: TRBV10-3
DNA: TGTGCCATCAGTGGCGGGGGGGTACGAGGCACCGGGGAGCTGTTTTTT
CDR3: CAISGGGVRGTGELFF

J: TRBJ2-7
D: NA
size: few
V: TRBV7-9
DNA: TGTGCCAGCAGCTTAGTGGTTAACTACGAGCAGTACTTC
CDR3: CASSLVVNYEQYF

J: TRBJ1-5
D: NA
size: NA
V: TRBV2
DNA: TGTGCCTCCGCCGGGAGAAATCAGCCCCAGCATTTT
CDR3: CASAGRNQPQHF

J: TRBJ1-5
D: NA
size: few
V: TRBV4-1
DNA: TGCGCCAGCAGCCAAGATTGGAATCAGCCCCAGCATTTT
CDR3: CASSQDWNQPQHF

J: TRBJ2-2
D: NA
size: NA
V: TRBV18
DNA: TGTGCCAGCTCCAGTAGGGACACCGGGGAGCTGTTTTTT
CDR3: CASSSRDTGELFF

J: TRBJ2-1
D: TRBD2
size: NA
V: TRBV11-3
DNA: TGTGCCAGCAGCTTGATAGCGGGGGGGCTGAATGAGCAGTTCTTC
CDR3: CASSLIAGGLNEQFF

J: TRBJ2-7
D: NA
size: NA
V: TRBV2
DNA: TGTGCCAGCAGCGGTGCTTGGCAGACAAACTACGAGCAGTACTTC
CDR3: CASSGAWQTNYEQYF

J: TRBJ2-2
D: NA
size: NA
V: TRBV2
DNA: TGTGCCAGCAGCAAACTCGCGGGGAACACCGGGGAGCTGTTTTTT
CDR3: CASSKLAGNTGELFF

J: TRBJ2-7
D: NA
size: NA
V: TRBV4-2
DNA: TGTGCCAGCAGCCGAGCCTTAGACACGGAGGGCTACGAGCAGTACTTC
CDR3: CASSRALDTEGYEQYF

J: TRBJ2-1
D: TRBD2
size: once
V: TRBV4-2
DNA: TGTGCCAGCAGCCCCCATAGCGGGGGGGTGTATGAGCAGTTCTTC
CDR3: CASSPHSGGVYEQFF

J: TRBJ1-3
D: NA
size: NA
V: TRBV11-2
DNA: TGTGCCAGCAGCTTCCAGCATTCTGGAAACACCATATATTTT
CDR3: CASSFQHSGNTIYF

J: TRBJ2-3
D: NA
size: NA
V: TRBV24-1
DNA: TGTGCCACCATGGGGGGTGCCATGCGGGATACGCAGTATTTT
CDR3: CATMGGAMRDTQYF

J: TRBJ1-4
D: NA
size: NA
V: TRBV11-3
DNA: TGTGCCAGCAGCCTAACCAGGGACACTGAAAAACTGTTTTTT
CDR3: CASSLTRDTEKLFF

J: TRBJ2-1
D: NA
size: NA
V: TRBV6-5
DNA: TGTGCCAGCAGGGACTACGGAAGAAACAATGAGCAGTTCTTC
CDR3: CASRDYGRNNEQFF

J: TRBJ1-1
D: NA
size: NA
V: TRBV6-5
DNA: TGTGCCAGCAGTTACGGCAGGGTCTTGAACACTGAAGCTTTCTTT
CDR3: CASSYGRVLNTEAFF

J: TRBJ2-3
D: NA
size: NA
V: TRBV24-1
DNA: TGTGCCACCAGTGATTTCTATGGCACAGATACGCAGTATTTT
CDR3: CATSDFYGTDTQYF